This T cell receptor (beta chain) was sequenced in a study of blood T cells in healthy people across ages. A J-beta primer mix and a sample-barcoded 5' primer were used in a second PCR of about 7 to 12 cycles. TCRdb recomputed calls from the 5' RACE reads with MiXCR, one row per CDR3 protein. The sample shows 900,000 to 950,000 distinct CDR3 sequences, 25% to 30% of them seen only once. The CDR3 is 15 residues long. V was pared by 6 bases and J by 3 bases, with 7 bases of the junction left unmatched. Looked up from germline, CDR1 is DFQATT and CDR2 is SNEGSKA (reference sequence). The sample also formed part of further work on T cells of mothers and their children.

The clonotype comes from a woman aged 40-49 years in good health. Sequencing was performed on blood. The chain links TRBV20-1 to TRBJ1-5; 11 nucleotides align to TRBD1. The CDR3 loop is CSAQRTGGYNQPQHF. The CDR3, as DNA: TGCAGTGCCCAACGGACAGGGGGCTACAATCAGCCCCAGCATTTT.